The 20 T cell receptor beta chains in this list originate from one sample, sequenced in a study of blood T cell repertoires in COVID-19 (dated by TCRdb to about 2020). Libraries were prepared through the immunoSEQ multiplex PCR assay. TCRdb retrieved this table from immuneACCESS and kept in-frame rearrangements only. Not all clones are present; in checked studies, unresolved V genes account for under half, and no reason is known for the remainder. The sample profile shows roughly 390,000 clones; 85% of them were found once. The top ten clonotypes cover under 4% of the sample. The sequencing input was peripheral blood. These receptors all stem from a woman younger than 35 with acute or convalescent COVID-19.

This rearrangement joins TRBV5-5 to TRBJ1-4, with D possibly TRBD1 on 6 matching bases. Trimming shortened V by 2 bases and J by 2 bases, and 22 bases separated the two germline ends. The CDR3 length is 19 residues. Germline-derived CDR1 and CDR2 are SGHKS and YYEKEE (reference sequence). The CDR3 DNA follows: TGTGCCAGCAGCTTTAGAACGGGGGGGCGCGATTCCACTAATGAAAAACTGTTTTTT. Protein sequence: CASSFRTGGRDSTNEKLFF.

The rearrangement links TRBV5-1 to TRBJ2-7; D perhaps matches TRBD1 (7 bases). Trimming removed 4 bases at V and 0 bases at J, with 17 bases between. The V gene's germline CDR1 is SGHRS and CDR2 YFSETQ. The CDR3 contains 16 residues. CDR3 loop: CASSPGLQGNSYEQYF. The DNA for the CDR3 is TGCGCCAGCAGCCCCGGACTACAGGGGAACTCCTACGAGCAGTACTTC. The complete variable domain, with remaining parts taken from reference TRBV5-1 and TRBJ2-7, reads KAGVTQTPRYLIKTRGQQVTLSCSPISGHRSVSWYQQTPGQGLQFLFEYFSETQRNKGNFPGRFSGRQFSNSRSEMNVSTLELGDSALYLCASSPGLQGNSYEQYFGPGTRLTVT.

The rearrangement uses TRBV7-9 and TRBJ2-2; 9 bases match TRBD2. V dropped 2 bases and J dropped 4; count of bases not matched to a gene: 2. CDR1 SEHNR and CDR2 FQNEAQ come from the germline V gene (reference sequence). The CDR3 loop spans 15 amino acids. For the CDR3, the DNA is TGTGCCAGCAGCTTAAAGACTAGCGGCACCGGGGAGCTGTTTTTT. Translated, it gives CASSLKTSGTGELFF.

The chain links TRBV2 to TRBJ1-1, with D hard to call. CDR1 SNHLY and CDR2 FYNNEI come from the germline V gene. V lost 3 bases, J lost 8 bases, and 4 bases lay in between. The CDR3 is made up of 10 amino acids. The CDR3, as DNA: TGTGCCAGCAGTGAGACAGAAGCTTTCTTT. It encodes CASSETEAFF.

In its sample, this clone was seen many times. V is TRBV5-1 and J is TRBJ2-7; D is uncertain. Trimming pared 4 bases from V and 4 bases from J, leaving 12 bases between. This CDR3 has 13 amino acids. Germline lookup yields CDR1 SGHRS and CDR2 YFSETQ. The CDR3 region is CASSRGRDYEQYF. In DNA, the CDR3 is TGCGCCAGCAGCCGTGGGCGCGATTACGAGCAGTACTTC.

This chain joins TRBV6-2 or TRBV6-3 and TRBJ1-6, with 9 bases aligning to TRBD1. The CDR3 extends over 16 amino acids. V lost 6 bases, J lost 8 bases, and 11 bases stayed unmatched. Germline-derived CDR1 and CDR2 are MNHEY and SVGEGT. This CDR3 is CASSPVEDRGDSPLHF. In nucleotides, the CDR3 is TGTGCCAGCAGCCCCGTAGAGGACAGGGGCGATTCACCCCTCCACTTT.

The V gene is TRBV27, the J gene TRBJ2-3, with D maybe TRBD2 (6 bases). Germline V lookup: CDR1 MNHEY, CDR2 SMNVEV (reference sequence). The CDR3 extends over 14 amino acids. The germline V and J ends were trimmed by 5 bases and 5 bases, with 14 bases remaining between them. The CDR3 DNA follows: TGTGCCAGCAGTGGGACTTTGGGTGTAGATACGCAGTATTTT. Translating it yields CASSGTLGVDTQYF.

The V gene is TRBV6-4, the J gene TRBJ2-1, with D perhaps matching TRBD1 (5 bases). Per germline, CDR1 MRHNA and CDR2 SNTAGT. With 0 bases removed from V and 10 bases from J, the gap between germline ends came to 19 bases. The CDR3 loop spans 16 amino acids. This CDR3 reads CASSDSTRGYNREQFF. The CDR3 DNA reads TGTGCCAGCAGTGACTCAACGCGAGGTTACAACAGGGAGCAGTTCTTC.

CDR3 nucleotide sequence: TGTGCCAGCAGCTTGGCTACAGGGGGCGATGGCTACACCTTC. Translation: CASSLATGGDGYTF. The V and J genes are TRBV5-6 and TRBJ1-2; 9 nucleotides agree with TRBD1. The length of the CDR3 is 14 residues. Looked up from germline, CDR1 is SGHDT and CDR2 is YYEEEE. J lost 6 bases, V lost 0 bases, and 3 bases had no gene match.

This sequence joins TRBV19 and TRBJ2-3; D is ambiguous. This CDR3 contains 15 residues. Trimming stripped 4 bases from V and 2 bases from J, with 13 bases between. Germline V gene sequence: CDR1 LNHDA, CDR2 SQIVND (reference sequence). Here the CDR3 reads CASSRYGAFTDTQYF. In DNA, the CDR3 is TGTGCCAGTAGTAGATACGGTGCTTTCACAGATACGCAGTATTTT.

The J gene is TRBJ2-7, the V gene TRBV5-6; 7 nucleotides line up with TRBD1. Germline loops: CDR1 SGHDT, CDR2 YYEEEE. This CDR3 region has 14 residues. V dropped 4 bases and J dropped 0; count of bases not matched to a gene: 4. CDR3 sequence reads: CASSTDRPSYEQYF. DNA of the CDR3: TGTGCCAGCAGCACGGACAGGCCCTCCTACGAGCAGTACTTC. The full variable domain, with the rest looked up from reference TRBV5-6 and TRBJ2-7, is DAGVTQSPTHLIKTRGQQVTLRCSPKSGHDTVSWYQQALGQGPQFIFQYYEEEERQRGNFPDRFSGHQFPNYSSELNVNALLLGDSALYLCASSTDRPSYEQYFGPGTRLTVT.

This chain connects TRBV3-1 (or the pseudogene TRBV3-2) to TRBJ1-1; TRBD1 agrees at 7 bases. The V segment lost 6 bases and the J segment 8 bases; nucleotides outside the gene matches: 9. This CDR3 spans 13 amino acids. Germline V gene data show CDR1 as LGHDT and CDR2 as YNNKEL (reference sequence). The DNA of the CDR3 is TGTGCCAGCAGGCAATACCCGGGACAGGAAGCTTTCTTT. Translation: CASRQYPGQEAFF.

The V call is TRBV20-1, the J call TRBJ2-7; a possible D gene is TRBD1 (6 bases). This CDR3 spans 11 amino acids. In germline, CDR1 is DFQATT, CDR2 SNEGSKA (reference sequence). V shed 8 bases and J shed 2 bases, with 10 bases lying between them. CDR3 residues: CSPRTAYEQYF. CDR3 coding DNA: TGCAGTCCGAGGACAGCCTACGAGCAGTACTTC.

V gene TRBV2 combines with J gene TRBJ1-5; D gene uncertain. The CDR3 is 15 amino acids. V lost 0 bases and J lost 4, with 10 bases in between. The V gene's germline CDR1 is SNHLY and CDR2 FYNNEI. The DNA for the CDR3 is TGTGCCAGCAGTGAAGCGCCCGGAGGGAATCAGCCCCAGCATTTT. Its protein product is CASSEAPGGNQPQHF. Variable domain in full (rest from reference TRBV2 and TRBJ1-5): EPEVTQTPSHQVTQMGQEVILRCVPISNHLYFYWYRQILGQKVEFLVSFYNNEISEKSEIFDDQFSVERPDGSNFTLKIRSTKLEDSAMYFCASSEAPGGNQPQHFGDGTRLSIL.

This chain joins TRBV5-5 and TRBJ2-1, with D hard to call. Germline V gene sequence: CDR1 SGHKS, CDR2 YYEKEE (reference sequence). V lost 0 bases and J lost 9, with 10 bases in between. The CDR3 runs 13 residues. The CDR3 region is CASSLEAWSEQFF. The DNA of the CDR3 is TGTGCCAGCAGCTTGGAGGCCTGGAGTGAGCAGTTCTTC.

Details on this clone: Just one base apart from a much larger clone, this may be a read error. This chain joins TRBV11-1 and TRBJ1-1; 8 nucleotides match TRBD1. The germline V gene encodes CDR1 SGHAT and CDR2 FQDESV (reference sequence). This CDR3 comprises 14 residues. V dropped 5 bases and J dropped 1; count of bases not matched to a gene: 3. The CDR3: CASSHGQGNTEAFF. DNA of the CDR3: TGTGCCAGCAGCCACGGACAGGGGAACACTGAAGCTTTCTTT.

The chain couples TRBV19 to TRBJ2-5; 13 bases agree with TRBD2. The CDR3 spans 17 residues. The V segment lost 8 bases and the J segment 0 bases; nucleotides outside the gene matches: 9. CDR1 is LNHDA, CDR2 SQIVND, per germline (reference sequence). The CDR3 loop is CASGKTSGGAYQETQYF. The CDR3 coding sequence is TGTGCCAGTGGAAAAACTAGCGGGGGGGCTTACCAAGAGACCCAGTACTTC.

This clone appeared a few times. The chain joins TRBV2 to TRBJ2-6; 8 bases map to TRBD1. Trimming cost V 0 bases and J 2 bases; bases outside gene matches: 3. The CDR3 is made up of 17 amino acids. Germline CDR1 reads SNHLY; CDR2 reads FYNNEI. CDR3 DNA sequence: TGTGCCAGCAGTGAAGCCCACAGGGGGACTGGGGCCAACGTCCTGACTTTC. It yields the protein CASSEAHRGTGANVLTF.

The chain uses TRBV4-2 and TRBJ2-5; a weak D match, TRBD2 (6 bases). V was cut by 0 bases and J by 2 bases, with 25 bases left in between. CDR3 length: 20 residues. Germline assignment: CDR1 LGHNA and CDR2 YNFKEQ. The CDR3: CASSQEPPGLQLTPQETQYF. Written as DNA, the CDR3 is TGTGCCAGCAGCCAAGAACCTCCGGGACTGCAACTGACTCCACAAGAGACCCAGTACTTC.

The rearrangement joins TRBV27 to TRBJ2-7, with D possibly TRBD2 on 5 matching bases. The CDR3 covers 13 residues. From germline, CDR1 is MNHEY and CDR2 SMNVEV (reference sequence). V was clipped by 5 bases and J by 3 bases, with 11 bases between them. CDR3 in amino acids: CASSPGVDYEQYF. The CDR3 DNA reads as TGTGCCAGCAGTCCCGGGGTAGACTACGAGCAGTACTTC.